What follows are 29 T cell receptor beta chains derived from one specimen sequenced in a study of blood T cell repertoires in COVID-19. The table came from immunoSEQ multiplex PCR; TCRdb's copy has only in-frame clones and leaves some out. The data show roughly 250,000 clones, with about 88% seen just once and about 2.1% held by the top ten. The sample comprised peripheral blood. The receptors originated from a middle-aged woman who had recovered from COVID-19.

This chain joins TRBV28 and TRBJ2-5; 8 bases are a match to TRBD2. The CDR3 spans 14 residues. Germline lookup yields CDR1 MDHEN and CDR2 SYDVKM. Unmatched junction bases numbered 7, after V lost 7 bases and J lost 3 bases. The CDR3 nucleotides are TGTGCCAGCACTCCCGGGGGGGCTGAAGAGACCCAGTACTTC. Its protein product is CASTPGGAEETQYF.

The rearrangement joins TRBV9 to TRBJ2-2; 7 nucleotides align to TRBD2. V dropped 0 bases and J dropped 0; count of bases not matched to a gene: 5. Germline CDR1 reads SGDLS; CDR2 reads YYNGEE. This CDR3 is built from 17 residues. CDR3 loop: CASSVAGGFSNTGELFF. As DNA, the CDR3 is TGTGCCAGCAGCGTAGCGGGAGGCTTTTCGAACACCGGGGAGCTGTTTTTT.

Only a few counts were recorded for this clone. Other DNA sequences in the same sample also yield this CDR3. The chain has TRBV11-1 and TRBJ2-7; TRBD2 might be the D (6 bases). The V gene's germline CDR1 is SGHAT and CDR2 FQDESV (reference sequence). This CDR3 region has 14 residues. V lost 2 bases, J lost 2 bases, and 10 bases lay in between. The CDR3 loop is CASSLPGLPYEQYF. The CDR3 DNA is TGTGCCAGCAGCTTACCGGGACTGCCCTACGAGCAGTACTTC.

V is TRBV3-1 (or the pseudogene TRBV3-2) and J is TRBJ1-1; 11 bases fit TRBD1. Trimming took 2 bases from V and 5 from J; bases not matched to a gene: 4. The CDR3 extends over 15 amino acids. Germline V lookup: CDR1 LGHDT, CDR2 YNNKEL (reference sequence). This chain's CDR3 is CASSQRDRGKTEAFF. Written as DNA, the CDR3 is TGTGCCAGCAGCCAAAGGGACAGGGGGAAGACTGAAGCTTTCTTT.

The gene calls are TRBV4-2 and TRBJ2-5; weak D call: TRBD1 (5 bases). This CDR3 has 12 amino acids. Germline CDR1 reads LGHNA; CDR2 reads YNFKEQ. V lost 1 base, J lost 5 bases, and 5 bases lay in between. Written as DNA, the CDR3 is TGTGCCAGCAGCCAAGGGGGCGAGACCCAGTACTTC. It encodes CASSQGGETQYF.

V gene TRBV2 combines with J gene TRBJ1-6; perhaps TRBD1 as D (6 bases). Germline CDR1 is SNHLY and CDR2 is FYNNEI. Trimming took 6 bases from V and 9 from J, leaving 21 bases between them. The CDR3 covers 16 residues. The CDR3, as DNA: TGTGCCAGCAGCCCCACCGTTAGGCAGGGGATTTCACCCCTCCACTTT. It is translated as CASSPTVRQGISPLHF.

The rearrangement joins TRBV19 to TRBJ2-3, with 10 bases identical to TRBD1. The CDR3 is 14 residues long. V gave up 9 bases and J gave up 3 bases; unmatched junction bases: 6. CDR1 LNHDA and CDR2 SQIVND come from the germline V gene (reference sequence). Here the CDR3 DNA reads TGTGCCAGCACCGGACAGGGGGAGACAGATACGCAGTATTTT. Its protein is CASTGQGETDTQYF.

On this clone: Relative to the germline gene, one junction end is altered; a read error may explain this. The gene calls are TRBV4-3 and TRBJ2-3; 7 bases map to TRBD1. Germline values: CDR1 LGHNA, CDR2 YSLEER. This CDR3 has 15 residues. Here the CDR3 reads CASSQDRDSTYTQYF. As DNA, the CDR3 is TGCGCCAGCAGCCAAGACAGGGACAGCACATATACGCAGTATTTT.

V gene TRBV19 combines with J gene TRBJ2-1; 8 nucleotides match TRBD1. CDR1 and CDR2 (germline): LNHDA, SQIVND (reference sequence). The CDR3 runs 15 residues. The ends lost 7 bases at V and 9 bases at J; junction bases unmatched: 14. The CDR3 DNA follows: TGTGCCAGTAAAGCGCAGGGGGCCGAGGGTGGTGAGCAGTTCTTC. Translated, it gives CASKAQGAEGGEQFF.

The rearrangement links TRBV14 to TRBJ2-1; 11 bases align to TRBD2. The CDR3 extends over 16 amino acids. Germline CDR1 and CDR2: SGHDN and FVKESK. Losses at the gene ends were 4 bases for V and 9 bases for J; bases not matched to a gene: 11. The CDR3 loop is CASSPFTSGSSGEQFF. CDR3 sequence (DNA): TGTGCCAGCAGCCCCTTTACTAGCGGGAGTAGTGGTGAGCAGTTCTTC.

The CDR3, as DNA: TGTGCCAGCTCACAAACCACGGGAGGGCGGGATGAGCAGTTCTTC. Protein: CASSQTTGGRDEQFF. The V call is TRBV18, the J call TRBJ2-1; 8 bases align to TRBD2. J gave up 8 bases and V 4 bases, and 10 bases lay outside the gene matches. Germline CDR1 is KGHSH and CDR2 is LQKENI. The length of the CDR3 is 15 residues.

The count of this clone is one. The gene calls are TRBV21-1 and TRBJ2-3; the table's D gene call, TRBD2, was not cross checked with the DNA. TRBV21-1 represents a pseudogene. The CDR3 is 16 amino acids. This CDR3 is CARLSRDGTSTDTQYF. DNA of the CDR3: TGTGCCCGGTTGTCCCGGGACGGGACTAGCACAGATACGCAGTATTTT.

The rearrangement uses TRBV3-1 (or the pseudogene TRBV3-2) and TRBJ1-3; D possibly corresponds to TRBD1 (6 bases). This CDR3 is built from 16 residues. Trimming took 0 bases from V and 0 from J, leaving 9 bases between them. Germline CDR1 is LGHDT and CDR2 is YNNKEL (reference sequence). CDR3 region: CASSQERGSSGNTIYF. DNA of the CDR3: TGTGCCAGCAGCCAAGAGAGGGGGAGCTCTGGAAACACCATATATTTT.

The chain joins TRBV9 to TRBJ2-7, with 7 bases aligning to TRBD1. J was trimmed by 0 bases and V by 0 bases; bases with no gene match: 3. CDR3 length: 15 amino acids. Germline V lookup: CDR1 SGDLS, CDR2 YYNGEE. The CDR3 loop is CASSVEGASSYEQYF. The CDR3, as DNA: TGTGCCAGCAGCGTAGAGGGGGCCAGCTCCTACGAGCAGTACTTC.

The genes are TRBV28 and TRBJ2-2; D perhaps matches TRBD2 (6 bases). This CDR3 has 14 residues. Germline CDR1 reads MDHEN; CDR2 reads SYDVKM. The V gene lost 3 bases and the J gene lost 4 bases, with 9 bases spanning the gap. The CDR3 DNA sequence: TGTGCCAGCAGTTTCGGGGGATTCACCGGGGAGCTGTTTTTT. It specifies CASSFGGFTGELFF.

This chain joins TRBV5-1 and TRBJ2-3; TRBD1 aligns across 9 bases. CDR1 SGHRS and CDR2 YFSETQ come from the germline V gene. V shed 4 bases, J shed 2 bases, and the junction held 5 bases outside the gene matches. The CDR3 has 15 amino acids. The CDR3 loop is CASSIGTGFTDTQYF. As DNA, the CDR3 is TGCGCCAGCAGCATAGGGACAGGGTTCACAGATACGCAGTATTTT.

The rearrangement links TRBV19 to TRBJ1-2, with 12 positions matching TRBD1. V shed 10 bases, J shed 1 base, and the junction held 13 bases outside the gene matches. Germline CDR1 LNHDA, CDR2 SQIVND (reference sequence). There are 17 residues in the CDR3. The CDR3 protein is CATRRDRGRDINYGYTF. DNA for the CDR3: TGTGCCACACGCCGGGACAGGGGGCGAGACATTAACTATGGCTACACCTTC.

The J gene is TRBJ1-6, the V gene TRBV5-8, with D possibly TRBD1 on 6 matching bases. From germline, CDR1 is SGHTS and CDR2 YDEGEE. Trimming stripped 5 bases from V and 9 bases from J, with 21 bases between. The CDR3 extends over 16 amino acids. CDR3 DNA sequence: TGTGCCAGCAGACCTGAAAGGACAGCGAAGACTTCACCCCTCCACTTT. Translation gives CASRPERTAKTSPLHF.

This rearrangement joins TRBV5-5 to TRBJ1-2, with a tentative D call TRBD1 (5 bases). This CDR3 is 15 amino acids long. The germline gives CDR1 SGHKS, CDR2 YYEKEE (reference sequence). V lost 0 bases and J 1 base, leaving 10 bases between the germline ends. In nucleotides, the CDR3 is TGTGCCAGCAGCTTGGAGGGGTTAAATAACTATGGCTACACCTTC. Amino acids: CASSLEGLNNYGYTF.

The rearrangement uses TRBV5-1 and TRBJ2-5, with a weak D call TRBD1 (6 bases). Germline V gene sequence: CDR1 SGHRS, CDR2 YFSETQ. The CDR3 runs 14 residues. V lost 1 base to trimming and J lost 1 base, with 8 bases between them. CDR3 coding DNA: TGCGCCAGCAGCTTGACAGGGTTCCAAGAGACCCAGTACTTC. Protein sequence: CASSLTGFQETQYF.

This chain connects TRBV7-2 to TRBJ2-6; 11 nucleotides align to TRBD1. The germline CDR1 and CDR2 sequences are SGHTA and FQGNSA. J lost 1 base, V lost 2 bases, and 4 bases had no gene match. CDR3 length: 18 residues. CDR3 coding DNA: TGTGCCAGCAGCTTAAGGGGACAGGGGGAATCTGGGGCCAACGTCCTGACTTTC. Amino acids: CASSLRGQGESGANVLTF. The full variable domain, with the rest looked up from reference TRBV7-2 and TRBJ2-6, is GAGVSQSPSNKVTEKGKDVELRCDPISGHTALYWYRQSLGQGLEFLIYFQGNSAPDKSGLPSDRFSAERTGGSVSTLTIQRTQQEDSAVYLCASSLRGQGESGANVLTFGAGSRLTVL.

The J gene is TRBJ2-5, the V gene TRBV10-2; maybe TRBD2 (7 bases). Germline V gives CDR1 WSHSY, CDR2 SAAADI. The CDR3 has 18 amino acids. Trimming cost V 0 bases and J 2 bases, with 19 bases left between them. The CDR3 coding sequence is TGCGCCAGCAGTGAGTCTAGGGCGGGGGCCTTAACTCAAGAGACCCAGTACTTC. Its translation: CASSESRAGALTQETQYF.

The chain carries TRBV19 and TRBJ2-7; D unclear. The CDR3 extends over 14 amino acids. The V and J ends lost 5 bases and 2 bases respectively, with 13 bases between them. The germline CDR1 and CDR2 sequences are LNHDA and SQIVND (reference sequence). The CDR3 loop is CASSVGLSPYEQYF. The CDR3 coding sequence is TGTGCCAGTAGTGTGGGCCTATCCCCCTACGAGCAGTACTTC.

The chain couples TRBV12-3 or TRBV12-4 to TRBJ1-2; D is unclear. V was clipped by 4 bases and J by 0 bases, with 6 bases between them. The CDR3 covers 13 residues. In nucleotides, the CDR3 is TGTGCCAGCAGTTCCCAGGCTAACTATGGCTACACCTTC. The encoded protein is CASSSQANYGYTF.

This rearrangement joins TRBV19 to TRBJ2-1, with D perhaps matching TRBD1 (7 bases). Trimming cost V 4 bases and J 14 bases, with 21 bases left between them. CDR1 LNHDA and CDR2 SQIVND come from the germline V gene (reference sequence). The CDR3 length is 14 residues. CDR3 sequence (DNA): TGTGCCAGTAGTAGTTTTGACAGGGTGAGGAGGGAGTTCTTC. Protein: CASSSFDRVRREFF.

This clone has only one observation. The V gene is TRBV7-9, the J gene TRBJ2-3; weak D call: TRBD1 (6 bases). The germline CDR1 and CDR2 sequences are SEHNR and FQNEAQ (reference sequence). V lost 5 bases and J 11 bases, leaving 14 bases between the germline ends. The CDR3 is made up of 12 amino acids. CDR3 sequence (DNA): TGTGCCAGCAGCGATGGACAGCGAGGGCAGTATTTT. It translates to CASSDGQRGQYF.

The chain recombines TRBV20-1 with TRBJ1-3, with a possible D match to TRBD1 (5 bases). In germline, CDR1 is DFQATT, CDR2 SNEGSKA (reference sequence). This CDR3 is 13 amino acids long. V shed 3 bases and J shed 4 bases, with 10 bases lying between them. The DNA for the CDR3 is TGCAGTGCTAGTAAAGGGGCGGGAAACACCATATATTTT. It specifies CSASKGAGNTIYF.

The genes are TRBV9 and TRBJ2-1; perhaps TRBD1 as D (6 bases). CDR1 SGDLS and CDR2 YYNGEE come from the germline V gene. V was cut by 3 bases and J by 5 bases, with 12 bases left in between. The CDR3 contains 14 residues. The CDR3 is CASSAGHVHNEQFF. CDR3 nucleotides: TGTGCCAGCAGCGCGGGACACGTCCACAATGAGCAGTTCTTC.

This CDR3 is CASSHVTGGRTEAFF. For the CDR3, the DNA is TGCGCCAGCAGTCATGTGACAGGGGGACGGACTGAAGCTTTCTTT. This rearrangement joins TRBV5-1 to TRBJ1-1, with 9 positions matching TRBD1. The ends lost 5 bases at V and 5 bases at J; junction bases unmatched: 10. CDR1 is SGHRS and CDR2 is YFSETQ in the germline V gene. This CDR3 comprises 15 residues.